This TCR beta chain was identified during a study of PD-1 blockade in mismatch repair-deficient tumors. The study's findings and limits: Rapid post-treatment expansion, then contraction, generally preceding radiologic response, marked tumor-resident clones.

Worth noting for this clone: Its specificity is not known.

Every patient had mismatch repair deficiency by PCR or immunohistochemistry. TCRs were sequenced from a few patients responding to pembrolizumab. TCRdb's table, derived via immunoSEQ multiplex PCR, lists solely in-frame clones and lacks some. The top ten hold 5% to 6.5% of the sample, which has 76,000 or so clones, 80% to 90% seen once. The V gene's germline CDR1 is ENHRY and CDR2 SYGVKD. This CDR3 contains 15 residues. The V and J ends lost 3 bases and 3 bases respectively, with 13 bases between them. This sequence originates from an adult with mismatch repair-deficient cancer. V and J are TRBV10-3 and TRBJ2-3; a possible D gene is TRBD1 (7 bases). Source: peripheral blood, taken 44 weeks after starting pembrolizumab. CDR3 nucleotides: TGTGCCATCAGTGATGGAGGGGGCGGGACAGATACGCAGTATTTT. As protein: CAISDGGGGTDTQYF.